Listed below are T cell receptor beta chains from one sample, sequenced in a study of T cell repertoires and Cas9 in healthy adults. Profiled with immunoSEQ multiplex PCR; TCRdb holds only in-frame clones, not every one. The sample gives fewer than 25,000 clones, about 89% of which show up once; 1.5% to 1.7% is in the top ten. Specimen: CD4+ effector T cells (CD127+, CD25-, CD137-, CD154-) from PBMCs; culture status not recorded. The receptors were sampled from a human donor in good health. Each CDR3 is given without its conserved first and last residue.

V gene,J gene,CDR3 protein
TRBV6-5,TRBJ2-5,ASRGEPGTWGTQY
TRBV2,TRBJ1-5,ASSPGFQGYQPQH
TRBV28,TRBJ2-3,ASRSVRTDTQY
TRBV5-4,TRBJ1-2,ASSPWTGESFDGYT
TRBV5-1,TRBJ1-3,ASSSTGNSGNTIY
TRBV28,TRBJ2-6,ASRTGRGSGANVLT
TRBV10-3,TRBJ1-2,AISPSGSGYGYT
TRBV28,TRBJ1-2,AHTRGLNYGYT
TRBV5-6,TRBJ1-2,ASSSQGTYGYT
TRBV6-5,TRBJ2-5,ASSYSATQY
TRBV5-4,TRBJ1-1,ASSLVRGSEAF
TRBV30,TRBJ2-3,AWSVGVDGNTDTQY
TRBV5-4,TRBJ1-5,ASSLAGGGQPQH
TRBV28,TRBJ2-2,ASSGASTGELF
TRBV11-2,TRBJ1-2,ASSAGQGIGGYT
TRBV10-1,TRBJ2-7,VPDRGRHEQY
TRBV29-1,TRBJ1-5,SPRGQGDQPQH
TRBV28,TRBJ1-5,ASSPPSEPMTQH
TRBV7-9,TRBJ2-3,ASSFVGGRDADTQY
TRBV12-5,TRBJ2-5,ASGPSQGGLETQY
TRBV28,TRBJ2-1,ASGKREFPSNEQF
TRBV19,TRBJ2-6,ASRRDRAYSGANVLT
TRBV6-1,TRBJ1-5,ASSGGPMGNQPQH
TRBV28,TRBJ2-2,ASSLSGAPNTGELF
TRBV27,TRBJ1-5,ASSQGGLGGQPQH
TRBV28,TRBJ1-1,ASSLFGRGPRNTEAF
TRBV11-2,TRBJ2-7,ARARQGHEQY
TRBV18,TRBJ2-7,ASSSGPTYEQY
TRBV7-7,TRBJ1-2,ASRYRGGGYT
TRBV7-9,TRBJ2-5,ASSLGDRDQETQY
TRBV11-2,TRBJ1-1,ASSLSVGAGTEAF
TRBV27,TRBJ2-3,ASSSVGGLNTDTQY
TRBV7-8,TRBJ1-3,ASSLDGRRGNTIY
TRBV5-1,TRBJ2-2,ASSLSSSNTGELF
TRBV5-1,TRBJ2-5,ASSLEGRGETQY
TRBV2,TRBJ2-1,ASSVTYNEQF
TRBV5-4,TRBJ2-3,ASSLALAADTQY
TRBV12-5,TRBJ2-7,ASGPGLAGNSYEQY
TRBV30,TRBJ1-1,AWGRVPEAF
TRBV19,TRBJ1-1,ASSNQGGTEAF
TRBV5-1,TRBJ2-3,ASSQGTSGSTDTQY
TRBV25-1,TRBJ2-7,ASSGNVYEQY
TRBV6-1,TRBJ2-7,ASSEGGGGRYEQY
TRBV21-1,TRBJ1-5,ASSIELAHWHHQPQH
TRBV7-2,TRBJ2-6,ASSFDRGQTGANVLT
TRBV9,TRBJ1-6,ASSVGRGDSPLH